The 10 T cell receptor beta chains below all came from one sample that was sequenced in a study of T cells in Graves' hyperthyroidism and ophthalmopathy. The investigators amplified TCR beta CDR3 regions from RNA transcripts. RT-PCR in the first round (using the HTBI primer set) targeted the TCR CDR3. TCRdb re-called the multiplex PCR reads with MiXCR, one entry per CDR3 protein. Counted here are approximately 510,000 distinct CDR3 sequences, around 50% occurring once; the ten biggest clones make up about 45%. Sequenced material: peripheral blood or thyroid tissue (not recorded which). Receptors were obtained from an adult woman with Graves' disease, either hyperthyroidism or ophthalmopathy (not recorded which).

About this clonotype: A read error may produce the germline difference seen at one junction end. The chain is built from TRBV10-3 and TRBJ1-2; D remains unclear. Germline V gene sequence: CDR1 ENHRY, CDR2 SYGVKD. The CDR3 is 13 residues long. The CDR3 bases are TGTGCCAGCAGTTCACCTCGTGCGTCTGGCTACACCTTC. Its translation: CASSSPRASGYTF.

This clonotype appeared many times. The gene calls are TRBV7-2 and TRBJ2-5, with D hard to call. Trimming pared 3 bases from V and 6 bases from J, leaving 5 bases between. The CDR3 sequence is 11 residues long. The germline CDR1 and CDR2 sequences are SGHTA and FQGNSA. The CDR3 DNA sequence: TGTGCCAGCAGCTTGCAAAAGACCCAGTACTTC. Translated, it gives CASSLQKTQYF.

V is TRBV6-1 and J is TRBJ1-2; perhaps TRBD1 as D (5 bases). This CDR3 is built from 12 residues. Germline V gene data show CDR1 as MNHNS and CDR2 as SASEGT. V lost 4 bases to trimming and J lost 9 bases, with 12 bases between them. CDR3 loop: CASSGQTGSYTF. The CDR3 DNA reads TGTGCCAGCAGTGGACAGACGGGGAGCTACACCTTC.

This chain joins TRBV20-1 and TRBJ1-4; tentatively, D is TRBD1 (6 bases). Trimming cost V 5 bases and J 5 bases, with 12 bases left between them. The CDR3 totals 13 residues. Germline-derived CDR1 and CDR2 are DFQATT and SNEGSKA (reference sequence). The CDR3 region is CSALRTDNEKLFF. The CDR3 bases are TGCAGTGCTCTTCGGACAGACAATGAAAAACTGTTTTTT.

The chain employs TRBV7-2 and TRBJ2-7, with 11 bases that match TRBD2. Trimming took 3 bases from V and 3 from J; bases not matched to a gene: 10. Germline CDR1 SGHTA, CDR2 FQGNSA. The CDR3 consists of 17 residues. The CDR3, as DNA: TGTGCCAGCAGCTTTACTAGCGGGAGTAGGGAGAACTACGAGCAGTACTTC. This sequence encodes CASSFTSGSRENYEQYF.

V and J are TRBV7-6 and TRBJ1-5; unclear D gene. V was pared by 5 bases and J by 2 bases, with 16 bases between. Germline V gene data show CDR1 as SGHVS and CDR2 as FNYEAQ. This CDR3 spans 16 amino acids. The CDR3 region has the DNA TGTGCCAGCAGCCCAGACCGTGGGGATGGCAATCAGCCCCAGCATTTT. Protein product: CASSPDRGDGNQPQHF.

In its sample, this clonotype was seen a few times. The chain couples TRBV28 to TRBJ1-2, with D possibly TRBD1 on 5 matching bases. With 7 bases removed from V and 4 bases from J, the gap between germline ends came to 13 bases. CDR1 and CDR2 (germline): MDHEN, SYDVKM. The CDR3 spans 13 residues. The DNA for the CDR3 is TGTGCCAGCACAGTACGGGGGGGCTATGGCTACACCTTC. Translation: CASTVRGGYGYTF.

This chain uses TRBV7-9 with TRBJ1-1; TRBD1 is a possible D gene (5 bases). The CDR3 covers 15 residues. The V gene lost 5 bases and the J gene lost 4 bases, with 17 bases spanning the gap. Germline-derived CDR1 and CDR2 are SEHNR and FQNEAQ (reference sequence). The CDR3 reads CASSPQLGTRTEAFF. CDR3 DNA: TGTGCCAGCAGCCCGCAACTGGGGACGCGCACTGAAGCTTTCTTT.

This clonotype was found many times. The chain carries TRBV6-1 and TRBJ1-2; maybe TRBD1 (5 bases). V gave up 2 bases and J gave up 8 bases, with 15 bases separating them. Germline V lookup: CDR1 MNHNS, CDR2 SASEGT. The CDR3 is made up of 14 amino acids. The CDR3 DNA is TGTGCCAGCAGTGAACAACAGGATAGTGGAGGCTACACCTTC. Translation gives CASSEQQDSGGYTF.

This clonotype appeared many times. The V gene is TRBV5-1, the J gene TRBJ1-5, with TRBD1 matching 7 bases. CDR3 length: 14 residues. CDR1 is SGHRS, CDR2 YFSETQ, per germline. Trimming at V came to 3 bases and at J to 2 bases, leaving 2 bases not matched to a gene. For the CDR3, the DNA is TGCGCCAGCAGCTCAGGGACAGGCAATCAGCCCCAGCATTTT. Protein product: CASSSGTGNQPQHF.